This is a list of T cell receptor beta chains from one sample in a study of CD8 T cells in ankylosing spondylitis. One entry per CDR3 protein, called by TCRdb with MiXCR from the 5' RACE reads. The sample includes over 400,000 distinct CDR3 sequences, about 25% of them seen just once. The source material was blood, either unsorted or a sorted T cell fraction (not recorded which). The origin of the receptors is a male donor with ankylosing spondylitis. CDR3s include the opening cysteine and the closing phenylalanine or tryptophan. Fields, in order: D gene, V gene, clone size, J gene, CDR3 protein, CDR3 DNA. The D gene is left open where the match is weak. A row's size may be missing; if present it is once, few, many or a size class.

D: -; V: TRBV29-1; size: -; J: TRBJ1-1; CDR3: CSVSKGVNTEAFF; DNA: TGCAGCGTTAGTAAAGGGGTGAACACTGAAGCTTTCTTT
D: -; V: TRBV5-1; size: -; J: TRBJ2-6; CDR3: CASSLVQGLFGANVLTF; DNA: TGCGCCAGCAGCTTGGTTCAGGGTTTGTTTGGGGCCAACGTCCTGACTTTC
D: -; V: TRBV7-2; size: -; J: TRBJ1-3; CDR3: CASSAGGGVISGNTIYF; DNA: TGTGCCAGCAGCGCCGGTGGGGGTGTTATCTCTGGAAACACCATATATTTT
D: -; V: TRBV27; size: few; J: TRBJ2-3; CDR3: CASSSLKSGRDTQYF; DNA: TGTGCCAGCAGTTCGTTAAAGTCGGGGAGAGATACGCAGTATTTT
D: TRBD2; V: TRBV10-2; size: -; J: TRBJ2-1; CDR3: CASSESRTSGLYNEQFF; DNA: TGCGCCAGCAGTGAGTCGCGGACTAGCGGACTCTACAATGAGCAGTTCTTC
D: TRBD1; V: TRBV29-1; size: few; J: TRBJ1-5; CDR3: CSVATGGFNQPQHF; DNA: TGCAGCGTTGCGACAGGGGGGTTCAATCAGCCCCAGCATTTT
D: TRBD2; V: TRBV6-1; size: -; J: TRBJ2-3; CDR3: CASRSLAGVGDTQYF; DNA: TGTGCCAGCAGGTCACTAGCGGGAGTTGGAGATACGCAGTATTTT
D: -; V: TRBV30; size: -; J: TRBJ2-1; CDR3: CAWSRGNEQFF; DNA: TGTGCCTGGAGTCGTGGGAATGAGCAGTTCTTC
D: TRBD2; V: TRBV11-3; size: once; J: TRBJ2-7; CDR3: CASSPAGTRGEQYF; DNA: TGTGCCAGCAGCCCCGCCGGGACTAGAGGCGAGCAGTACTTC
D: -; V: TRBV5-1; size: many; J: TRBJ2-3; CDR3: CASSLAGPDTQYF; DNA: TGCGCCAGCAGCTTAGCGGGTCCAGATACGCAGTATTTT
D: TRBD2; V: TRBV20-1; size: few; J: TRBJ2-3; CDR3: CSARRLAGEDTQYF; DNA: TGCAGTGCTAGGAGGCTAGCGGGAGAGGATACGCAGTATTTT
D: TRBD1; V: TRBV5-1; size: -; J: TRBJ2-7; CDR3: CASSRRQGADEQYF; DNA: TGCGCCAGCAGCCGTAGACAGGGGGCCGACGAGCAGTACTTC
D: -; V: TRBV6-5; size: -; J: TRBJ2-2; CDR3: CASSYGSGGTGELFF; DNA: TGTGCCAGCAGTTATGGTAGCGGAGGGACCGGGGAGCTGTTTTTT
D: -; V: TRBV19; size: few; J: TRBJ1-5; CDR3: CASTPNGRNDQPQHF; DNA: TGTGCCAGTACCCCAAACGGCAGGAACGATCAGCCCCAGCATTTT
D: -; V: TRBV29-1; size: -; J: TRBJ2-3; CDR3: CSVKQADTQYF; DNA: TGCAGCGTTAAACAGGCAGATACGCAGTATTTT
D: -; V: TRBV5-1; size: -; J: TRBJ1-1; CDR3: CASSLAGETEAFF; DNA: TGCGCCAGCAGCTTGGCCGGAGAGACTGAAGCTTTCTTT
D: TRBD1; V: TRBV28; size: -; J: TRBJ2-2; CDR3: CAINRGLGTGELFF; DNA: TGTGCCATCAACAGGGGGCTCGGGACCGGGGAGCTGTTTTTT
D: -; V: TRBV19; size: few; J: TRBJ1-6; CDR3: CATTGGRRNSPLHF; DNA: TGTGCCACCACTGGCGGCAGGCGTAATTCACCCCTCCACTTT
D: TRBD1; V: TRBV5-1; size: -; J: TRBJ1-4; CDR3: CASRATGGSGEKLFF; DNA: TGCGCCAGCCGAGCTACAGGGGGGTCTGGTGAAAAACTGTTTTTT
D: -; V: TRBV14; size: -; J: TRBJ2-2; CDR3: CASSSQAEDGELFF; DNA: TGTGCCAGCAGCTCGCAAGCAGAGGACGGGGAGCTGTTTTTT
D: -; V: TRBV5-5; size: -; J: TRBJ2-6; CDR3: CASSFSTIAGANVLTF; DNA: TGTGCCAGCAGCTTCTCTACCATCGCTGGGGCCAACGTCCTGACTTTC